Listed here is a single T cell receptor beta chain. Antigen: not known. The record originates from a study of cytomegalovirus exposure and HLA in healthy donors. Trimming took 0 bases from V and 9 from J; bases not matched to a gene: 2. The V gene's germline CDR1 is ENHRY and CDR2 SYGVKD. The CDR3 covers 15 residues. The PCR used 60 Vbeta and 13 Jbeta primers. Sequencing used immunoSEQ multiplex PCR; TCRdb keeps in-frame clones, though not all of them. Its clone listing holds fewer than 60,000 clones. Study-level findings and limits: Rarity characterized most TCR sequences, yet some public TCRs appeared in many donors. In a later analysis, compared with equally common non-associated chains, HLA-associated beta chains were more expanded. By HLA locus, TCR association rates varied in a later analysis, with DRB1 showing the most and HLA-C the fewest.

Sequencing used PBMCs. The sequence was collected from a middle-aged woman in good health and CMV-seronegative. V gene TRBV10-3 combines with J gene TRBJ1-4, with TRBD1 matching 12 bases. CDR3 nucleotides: TGTGCCATCAGTGAGTCGGGACAGGGGGCGAAAAAACTGTTTTTT. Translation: CAISESGQGAKKLFF.